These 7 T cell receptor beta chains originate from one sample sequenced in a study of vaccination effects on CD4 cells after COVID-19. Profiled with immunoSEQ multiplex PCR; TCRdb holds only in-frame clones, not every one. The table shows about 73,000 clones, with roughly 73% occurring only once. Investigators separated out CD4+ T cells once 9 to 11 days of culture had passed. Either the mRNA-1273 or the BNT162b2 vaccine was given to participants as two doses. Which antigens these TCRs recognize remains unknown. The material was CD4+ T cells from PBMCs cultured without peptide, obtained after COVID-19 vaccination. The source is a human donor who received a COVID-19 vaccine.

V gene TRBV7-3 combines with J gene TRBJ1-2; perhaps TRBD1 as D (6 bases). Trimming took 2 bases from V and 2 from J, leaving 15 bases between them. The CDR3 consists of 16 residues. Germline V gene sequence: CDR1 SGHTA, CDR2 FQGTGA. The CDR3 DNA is TGTGCCAGCAGCTTAGGGGGGACATCGAAAAACTATGGCTACACCTTC. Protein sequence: CASSLGGTSKNYGYTF.

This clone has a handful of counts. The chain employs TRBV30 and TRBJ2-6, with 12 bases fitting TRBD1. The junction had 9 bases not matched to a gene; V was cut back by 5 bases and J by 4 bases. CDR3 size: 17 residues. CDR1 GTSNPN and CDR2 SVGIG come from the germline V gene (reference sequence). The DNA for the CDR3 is TGTGCCTGGTACCGGGACAGGGGGCGCCGAGGGGCCAACGTCCTGACTTTC. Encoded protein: CAWYRDRGRRGANVLTF. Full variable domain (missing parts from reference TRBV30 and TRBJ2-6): SQTIHQWPATLVQPVGSPLSLECTVEGTSNPNLYWYRQAAGRGLQLLFYSVGIGQISSEVPQNLSASRPQDRQFILSSKKLLLSDSGFYLCAWYRDRGRRGANVLTFGAGSRLTVL.

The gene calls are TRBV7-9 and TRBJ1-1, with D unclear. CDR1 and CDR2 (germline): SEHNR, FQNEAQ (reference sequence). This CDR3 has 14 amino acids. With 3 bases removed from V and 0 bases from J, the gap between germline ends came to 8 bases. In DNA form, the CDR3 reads TGTGCCAGCAGCTTTTACACGTTGAACACTGAAGCTTTCTTT. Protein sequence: CASSFYTLNTEAFF.

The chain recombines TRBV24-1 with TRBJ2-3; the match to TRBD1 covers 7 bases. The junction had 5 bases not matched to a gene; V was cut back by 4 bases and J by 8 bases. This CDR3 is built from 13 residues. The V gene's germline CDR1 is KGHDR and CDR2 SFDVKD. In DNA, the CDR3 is TGTGCCACCAGTGAGACAGGGTTTGGTACGCAGTATTTT. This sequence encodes CATSETGFGTQYF.

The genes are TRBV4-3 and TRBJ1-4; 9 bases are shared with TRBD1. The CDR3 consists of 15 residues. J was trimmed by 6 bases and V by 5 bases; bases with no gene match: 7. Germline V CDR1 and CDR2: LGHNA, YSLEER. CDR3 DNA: TGCGCCAGCAGCGGACAGGGGCAATCCGATGAAAAACTGTTTTTT. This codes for CASSGQGQSDEKLFF.

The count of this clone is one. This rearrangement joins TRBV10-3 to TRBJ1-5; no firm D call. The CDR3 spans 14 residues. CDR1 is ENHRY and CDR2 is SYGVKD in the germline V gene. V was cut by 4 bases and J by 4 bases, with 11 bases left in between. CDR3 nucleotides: TGTGCCATCAGTGGTCAGCTACAGAATCAGCCCCAGCATTTT. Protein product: CAISGQLQNQPQHF.

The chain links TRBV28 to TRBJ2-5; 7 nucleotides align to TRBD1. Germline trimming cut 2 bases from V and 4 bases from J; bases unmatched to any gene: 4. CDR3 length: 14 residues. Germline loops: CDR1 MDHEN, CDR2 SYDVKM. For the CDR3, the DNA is TGTGCCAGCAGTTTACCTGGGACAGCAGAGACCCAGTACTTC. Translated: CASSLPGTAETQYF.